This entry lists 24 T cell receptor beta chains sequenced from one sample in a study of shared clonotypes between healthy human individuals. TCRdb's table, derived via immunoSEQ multiplex PCR, lists solely in-frame clones and lacks some. The table has approximately 2.3 million clones, 90% to 95% seen once. What was sequenced was naive CD4+ T cells from PBMCs. This sample's subset: CD45RA+ positively selected. The receptors stem from a man aged 18 to 29 in good health. Some clones in this sample may be carry-over from other donors' samples.

The V gene is TRBV10-3, the J gene TRBJ2-3; D could derive from TRBD1 or TRBD2 (5 bases each). Germline CDR1 ENHRY, CDR2 SYGVKD. This CDR3 spans 15 amino acids. V lost 5 bases, J lost 3 bases, and 15 bases lay in between. Here the CDR3 reads CAISPGTTITDTQYF. CDR3 nucleotides: TGTGCCATCAGTCCCGGGACCACAATAACAGATACGCAGTATTTT.

The chain uses TRBV2 and TRBJ2-1, with a weak D call TRBD2 (5 bases). Deletions cut 6 bases from V and 3 bases from J, with 12 bases between. CDR1 is SNHLY and CDR2 is FYNNEI in the germline V gene. The CDR3 is 14 amino acids. The CDR3 DNA sequence: TGTGCCAGCAGCGGAGTTACTAGCTACAATGAGCAGTTCTTC. Protein product: CASSGVTSYNEQFF.

The chain recombines TRBV28 with TRBJ1-1; 8 nucleotides agree with TRBD1. This CDR3 spans 15 amino acids. Germline loops: CDR1 MDHEN, CDR2 SYDVKM. V was pared by 5 bases and J by 6 bases, with 11 bases of the junction left unmatched. DNA of the CDR3: TGTGCCAGCAGTGCTGGACAGGGCGGGCTTTCTGAAGCTTTCTTT. Translating it yields CASSAGQGGLSEAFF.

The rearrangement uses TRBV5-1 and TRBJ1-2; D is unclear. CDR1 is SGHRS and CDR2 is YFSETQ in the germline V gene. The V and J ends lost 5 bases and 6 bases respectively, with 11 bases between them. The CDR3 loop spans 12 amino acids. This chain's CDR3 is CASRLLKDGYTF. As DNA, the CDR3 is TGCGCCAGCAGACTTCTAAAGGATGGCTACACCTTC. The complete variable domain, with remaining parts taken from reference TRBV5-1 and TRBJ1-2, reads KAGVTQTPRYLIKTRGQQVTLSCSPISGHRSVSWYQQTPGQGLQFLFEYFSETQRNKGNFPGRFSGRQFSNSRSEMNVSTLELGDSALYLCASRLLKDGYTFGSGTRLTVV.

This clone came up once. The J gene is TRBJ2-2, the V gene TRBV7-9, with D hard to call. The CDR3 is 15 amino acids. The germline V and J ends were trimmed by 5 bases and 5 bases, with 15 bases remaining between them. CDR1 and CDR2 from the germline V gene are SEHNR and FQNEAQ (reference sequence). The CDR3 DNA sequence: TGTGCCAGCAGCGCCCGCGATCGTGGGACCGGGGAGCTGTTTTTT. It translates to CASSARDRGTGELFF.

The rearrangement links TRBV5-1 to TRBJ2-2, with D possibly being TRBD2 (5 bases). Germline V gene data show CDR1 as SGHRS and CDR2 as YFSETQ. V was clipped by 4 bases and J by 5 bases, with 15 bases between them. The CDR3 covers 15 residues. CDR3 protein: CASSPGWTGTGELFF. The CDR3 region has the DNA TGCGCCAGCAGCCCCGGCTGGACGGGGACCGGGGAGCTGTTTTTT.

The chain employs TRBV9 and TRBJ2-7; 7 bases are shared with TRBD2. The V segment lost 1 base and the J segment 2 bases; nucleotides outside the gene matches: 3. The CDR3 is 14 residues long. CDR1 is SGDLS, CDR2 YYNGEE, per germline. CDR3 DNA: TGTGCCAGCAGCGTATCCGGGACTACCTACGAGCAGTACTTC. Residues: CASSVSGTTYEQYF.

The rearrangement uses TRBV6-6 and TRBJ1-3, with D hard to call. The V end was cut by 1 base, the J end by 3 bases, with 4 bases between. The CDR3 runs to 13 residues. The V gene's germline CDR1 is MNHNY and CDR2 SVGAGI (reference sequence). CDR3 DNA: TGTGCCAGCAGTTACTACAGTGGAAACACCATATATTTT. Protein product: CASSYYSGNTIYF.

This rearrangement joins TRBV5-1 to TRBJ2-1, with TRBD1 matching over 9 bases. CDR1 and CDR2 (germline): SGHRS, YFSETQ. The CDR3 consists of 14 residues. V lost 4 bases and J lost 9; bases outside the gene matches: 8. The CDR3 protein is CASSLDRGNGEQFF. For the CDR3, the DNA is TGCGCCAGCAGCCTGGACAGGGGAAACGGTGAGCAGTTCTTC. Full variable domain (outside the CDR3, taken from reference TRBV5-1 and TRBJ2-1): KAGVTQTPRYLIKTRGQQVTLSCSPISGHRSVSWYQQTPGQGLQFLFEYFSETQRNKGNFPGRFSGRQFSNSRSEMNVSTLELGDSALYLCASSLDRGNGEQFFGPGTRLTVL.

The rearrangement uses TRBV6-5 and TRBJ2-6, with unresolved D. The CDR3 sequence is 16 residues long. The V end was cut by 2 bases, the J end by 0 bases, with 8 bases between. Per germline, CDR1 MNHEY and CDR2 SVGAGI. The CDR3 bases are TGTGCCAGCAGTTACAATCTCCTCTCTGGGGCCAACGTCCTGACTTTC. This encodes CASSYNLLSGANVLTF.

Comments on this clone: This same CDR3 is encoded by further DNA sequences in the sample. This chain connects TRBV28 to TRBJ2-7, with 9 positions matching TRBD1. From germline, CDR1 is MDHEN and CDR2 SYDVKM. The CDR3 runs to 15 residues. V was clipped by 6 bases and J by 2 bases; unmatched bases: 8. CDR3 in DNA: TGTGCCAGCAGCCTGCCCGGGACAGGGACCTACGAGCAGTACTTC. It yields the protein CASSLPGTGTYEQYF.

The chain recombines TRBV4-2 with TRBJ2-7; 11 bases align to TRBD2. The CDR3 runs to 15 residues. V dropped 0 bases and J dropped 4; count of bases not matched to a gene: 2. Per the germline V gene, CDR1 is LGHNA and CDR2 is YNFKEQ. The CDR3 sequence: CASSQDTSGRYEQYF. The CDR3 coding sequence is TGTGCCAGCAGCCAAGACACTAGCGGGAGATACGAGCAGTACTTC.

This chain joins TRBV7-2 and TRBJ1-3; D perhaps matches TRBD1 (6 bases). Trimming removed 2 bases from V and 2 bases from J, with 22 bases in between. The CDR3 is made up of 19 amino acids. Looked up from germline, CDR1 is SGHTA and CDR2 is FQGNSA. The CDR3 DNA sequence: TGTGCCAGCAGCTTATTATGGATTCCGGGGGGGCCGGCTGGAAACACCATATATTTT. Protein: CASSLLWIPGGPAGNTIYF.

The chain couples TRBV5-4 to TRBJ2-2; D is unresolved. V was clipped by 2 bases and J by 1 base, with 12 bases between them. The germline gives CDR1 SGHNT, CDR2 YYREEE (reference sequence). The CDR3 is 16 amino acids. The chain's CDR3 is CASSFRPGLNTGELFF. CDR3 DNA: TGTGCCAGCAGCTTCCGGCCAGGATTGAACACCGGGGAGCTGTTTTTT.

The CDR3 nucleotides read TGTGCCAGCAGGATAGGACCCACCTACGAGCAGTACTTC. It specifies CASRIGPTYEQYF. The chain recombines TRBV28 with TRBJ2-7, with no clear D. Germline loops: CDR1 MDHEN, CDR2 SYDVKM. The CDR3 is 13 residues long. V dropped 6 bases and J dropped 2 bases, with 11 bases sitting between them.

The chain links TRBV5-6 to TRBJ2-1; 8 bases are shared with TRBD2. V dropped 1 base and J dropped 5; count of bases not matched to a gene: 8. This CDR3 has 16 amino acids. Looked up from germline, CDR1 is SGHDT and CDR2 is YYEEEE. CDR3 sequence: CASSLRSGTTHNEQFF. The CDR3 region has the DNA TGTGCCAGCAGCTTGCGTAGCGGGACAACTCACAATGAGCAGTTCTTC.

The chain is built from TRBV19 and TRBJ2-1, with 13 positions matching TRBD2. Losses at the gene ends were 5 bases for V and 2 bases for J; bases not matched to a gene: 6. The CDR3 is 17 residues long. The germline gives CDR1 LNHDA, CDR2 SQIVND (reference sequence). The CDR3 loop reads CASSELAGGLPYNEQFF. In DNA, the CDR3 is TGTGCCAGTAGTGAACTAGCGGGAGGGCTCCCCTACAATGAGCAGTTCTTC.

V and J are TRBV10-3 and TRBJ1-3, with D maybe TRBD1 (6 bases). Trimming left V 0 bases short and J 3 bases short, with 12 bases between. The CDR3 length is 16 residues. CDR1 and CDR2 (germline): ENHRY, SYGVKD. The CDR3 region is CAISESRGAYGNTIYF. Written as DNA, the CDR3 is TGTGCCATCAGTGAGTCCCGGGGGGCGTATGGAAACACCATATATTTT.

The chain links TRBV7-9 to TRBJ1-2; tentative D call: TRBD1 (6 bases). The CDR3 is made up of 14 amino acids. Germline V gene data show CDR1 as SEHNR and CDR2 as FQNEAQ (reference sequence). V lost 4 bases, J lost 5 bases, and 14 bases lay in between. The CDR3 region is CASSSGGAGYGYTF. The CDR3 DNA is TGTGCCAGCAGCTCCGGGGGGGCAGGGTATGGCTACACCTTC. The full variable domain, in which reference TRBV7-9 and TRBJ1-2 provide the parts outside the CDR3, is DTGVSQNPRHKITKRGQNVTFRCDPISEHNRLYWYRQTLGQGPEFLTYFQNEAQLEKSRLLSDRFSAERPKGSFSTLEIQRTEQGDSAMYLCASSSGGAGYGYTFGSGTRLTVV.

This clone has only one observation. J is TRBJ1-1 and V is TRBV7-9; D gene uncertain. Trimming took 5 bases from V and 5 from J, leaving 15 bases between them. This CDR3 is 14 amino acids long. Per germline, CDR1 SEHNR and CDR2 FQNEAQ (reference sequence). The DNA of the CDR3 is TGTGCCAGCAGCCCCTCGCAGAGTCGGACTGAAGCTTTCTTT. Translation: CASSPSQSRTEAFF.

The chain is built from TRBV27 and TRBJ2-2; 13 nucleotides match TRBD2. CDR3 length equals 18 residues. CDR1 and CDR2 from the germline V gene are MNHEY and SMNVEV (reference sequence). The V segment lost 2 bases and the J segment 4 bases; nucleotides outside the gene matches: 7. CDR3 nucleotide sequence: TGTGCCAGCAGTTTAGTTGGACTAGCGGGAGCGGGCACCGGGGAGCTGTTTTTT. It codes for CASSLVGLAGAGTGELFF.

The chain has TRBV2 and TRBJ2-7; D is possibly TRBD1 (5 bases). Germline V lookup: CDR1 SNHLY, CDR2 FYNNEI. V was cut by 4 bases and J by 0 bases, with 10 bases left in between. The CDR3 runs 14 residues. The CDR3 loop is CASSANRPSYEQYF. CDR3 bases: TGTGCCAGCAGTGCAAACAGGCCCTCCTACGAGCAGTACTTC.

V and J are TRBV5-1 and TRBJ2-1; TRBD2 agrees at 8 bases. With 5 bases clipped from V and 3 bases from J, the junction kept 13 bases outside the gene matches. CDR1 is SGHRS and CDR2 is YFSETQ in the germline V gene. This CDR3 is built from 17 residues. The CDR3 protein is CASSRQAGVFYYNEQFF. The DNA for the CDR3 is TGCGCCAGCAGTCGACAAGCGGGAGTTTTCTACTACAATGAGCAGTTCTTC.

The chain joins TRBV9 to TRBJ1-4; TRBD1 is a possible D gene (6 bases). The CDR3 runs 20 residues. Per the germline V gene, CDR1 is SGDLS and CDR2 is YYNGEE. Trimming stripped 5 bases from V and 0 bases from J, with 26 bases between. DNA of the CDR3: TGTGCCAGCAGTTCTCGGGGAATAGCCGGGACATATACAACTAATGAAAAACTGTTTTTT. It encodes CASSSRGIAGTYTTNEKLFF.